One and the same sample provided the 23 T cell receptor beta chains below, sequenced in a study of T cells after yellow fever vaccination (dated by TCRdb to between 2017 and 2020). To prepare the library, 5' RACE was applied. Reads for this sample came from an Illumina HiSeq 2500. TCRdb took the public reads, trimmed them with fastp at Q25, ran MiXCR for clone calling and kept in-frame beta chains. One record per CDR3 amino acid sequence lists the most common genes and DNA. The sample table records about 160,000 distinct CDR3 sequences; approximately 6.7% of these occur just once. Of the sample, approximately 2.5% is held by the ten largest clones. The treatment or condition label on this specimen signifies: live attenuated yellow fever vaccine strain. This material consisted of CD4+ T cells sorted from PBMCs, taken more than 4 days after the first yellow fever vaccination. Receptor source: a man aged 18 to 35 who received the YFV17D yellow fever vaccine.

This clonotype was observed many times. The chain couples TRBV5-1 to TRBJ2-1, with 7 bases fitting TRBD1. The J segment lost 8 bases and the V segment lost 3 bases, leaving 5 bases of the junction unmatched. The CDR3 has 13 amino acids. Looked up from germline, CDR1 is SGHRS and CDR2 is YFSETQ. The CDR3 DNA reads as TGCGCCAGCAGCTACGGGACAGCCGATGAGCAGTTCTTC. Protein: CASSYGTADEQFF.

This clonotype was seen ten or more times. The V call is TRBV12-3 or TRBV12-4, the J call TRBJ1-2, with a possible D match to TRBD1 (5 bases). The CDR3 loop spans 15 amino acids. With 3 bases removed from V and 0 bases from J, the gap between germline ends came to 11 bases. In nucleotides, the CDR3 is TGTGCCAGCAGTTTCGCCGGACATCCTAACTATGGCTACACCTTC. Protein sequence: CASSFAGHPNYGYTF.

The chain uses TRBV2 and TRBJ1-2, with D perhaps TRBD1 (5 bases). CDR1 and CDR2 from the germline V gene are SNHLY and FYNNEI. The CDR3 sequence is 12 residues long. V was pared by 11 bases and J by 4 bases, with 14 bases between. The CDR3 DNA reads TGTGCCGGGGGGAAACAGAGCTATGGCTACACCTTC. It yields the protein CAGGKQSYGYTF.

The chain employs TRBV3-1 and TRBJ2-1, with no clear D. V was shortened by 0 bases and J by 7 bases, with 4 bases between the two germline ends. Germline V gene data show CDR1 as LGHDT and CDR2 as YNNKEL (reference sequence). The CDR3 is 12 residues long. The CDR3 sequence: CASSQEWNEQFF. The CDR3 DNA is TGTGCCAGCAGCCAAGAATGGAATGAGCAGTTCTTC.

In its sample, this clonotype was seen a few times. The J gene is TRBJ1-1, the V gene TRBV6-5; D uncertain. Between the trimmed V and J ends, which lost 8 bases and 10 bases, there was a span of 14 bases. Germline loops: CDR1 MNHEY, CDR2 SVGAGI. This CDR3 has 11 amino acids. This chain's CDR3 is CASGNMEGAFF. The CDR3 DNA reads TGTGCCAGCGGGAACATGGAAGGAGCTTTCTTT.

This clonotype was found many times. The CDR3 bases are TGCGCCAGCAGCTTATCAGGGGTCTCCTACAATGAGCAGTTCTTC. Translated: CASSLSGVSYNEQFF. The chain is built from TRBV5-1 and TRBJ2-1; a weak D match, TRBD1 (6 bases). CDR1 is SGHRS, CDR2 YFSETQ, per germline. This CDR3 region has 15 residues. Trimming removed 2 bases from V and 0 bases from J, with 9 bases in between. The full variable domain, its missing parts supplied by reference TRBV5-1 and TRBJ2-1, is KAGVTQTPRYLIKTRGQQVTLSCSPISGHRSVSWYQQTPGQGLQFLFEYFSETQRNKGNFPGRFSGRQFSNSRSEMNVSTLELGDSALYLCASSLSGVSYNEQFFGPGTRLTVL.

This clonotype has at least ten counts. The rearrangement joins TRBV7-2 to TRBJ1-6; D call uncertain. Germline lookup yields CDR1 SGHTA and CDR2 FQGNSA. V gave up 1 base and J gave up 4 bases, with 5 bases separating them. The CDR3 extends over 14 amino acids. CDR3 region: CASSLVSYNSPLHF. The CDR3 bases are TGTGCCAGCAGCTTAGTCAGTTATAATTCACCCCTCCACTTT.

This clonotype came up many times. The CDR3 nucleotides read TGTGCCAGCAGCCCAGGACAGTATAATGAGCAGTTCTTC. This encodes CASSPGQYNEQFF. The V and J genes are TRBV12-3 or TRBV12-4 and TRBJ2-1, with TRBD1 as a possible D gene (6 bases). The length of the CDR3 is 13 residues. V dropped 6 bases and J dropped 7 bases, with 13 bases sitting between them.

This clonotype has ten or more counts. The chain has TRBV3-1 and TRBJ1-6; D ambiguous. This CDR3 region has 12 residues. Trimming pared 0 bases from V and 11 bases from J, leaving 5 bases between. Germline V lookup: CDR1 LGHDT, CDR2 YNNKEL (reference sequence). The CDR3 is CASSQDDAPLHF. CDR3 coding DNA: TGTGCCAGCAGCCAAGACGACGCACCCCTCCACTTT.

In this sample, this clonotype turned up many times. The chain is built from TRBV10-3 and TRBJ2-1; weak D call: TRBD1 (5 bases). Germline CDR1 and CDR2: ENHRY and SYGVKD. V lost 6 bases and J 5 bases, leaving 5 bases between the germline ends. There are 11 residues in the CDR3. The CDR3 region has the DNA TGTGCCATCAGCAGGGACAATGAGCAGTTCTTC. Translation: CAISRDNEQFF.

Many counts were recorded for this clonotype. V is TRBV5-4 and J is TRBJ2-5; the match to TRBD1 covers 8 bases. J gave up 1 base and V 3 bases, and 5 bases lay outside the gene matches. This CDR3 has 15 residues. CDR1 is SGHNT, CDR2 YYREEE, per germline (reference sequence). CDR3 amino acids: CASSSGTGAQETQYF. CDR3 nucleotide sequence: TGTGCCAGCAGCTCCGGGACAGGCGCCCAAGAGACCCAGTACTTC.

The chain has TRBV6-5 and TRBJ1-6, with TRBD1 identical over 9 bases. This CDR3 region has 16 residues. V lost 6 bases and J lost 7; bases outside the gene matches: 10. CDR1 MNHEY and CDR2 SVGAGI come from the germline V gene. The CDR3 sequence is CASRSTGGRRNSPLHF. CDR3 DNA: TGTGCCAGCAGATCCACAGGGGGCCGGAGAAATTCACCCCTCCACTTT.

This clonotype was seen only a few times. The CDR3 DNA is TGCAGTGCTCTGACCCGGGATACTCTTTCCGACGAGCAGTACTTC. This gives the protein CSALTRDTLSDEQYF. This chain connects TRBV20-1 to TRBJ2-7; possibly TRBD2 for D (5 bases). Trimming took off 5 bases at V and 5 bases at J, with 22 bases between the two ends. The CDR3 contains 15 residues. The germline V gene has CDR1 DFQATT and CDR2 SNEGSKA (reference sequence).

V is TRBV27 and J is TRBJ1-1; D is perhaps TRBD1 (6 bases). The V and J ends lost 3 bases and 11 bases respectively, with 16 bases between them. Germline V gives CDR1 MNHEY, CDR2 SMNVEV (reference sequence). The CDR3 is made up of 13 amino acids. CDR3 bases: TGTGCCAGCAGTTTTCGGGGGCGCTTCCGGGCTTTCTTT. Its protein product is CASSFRGRFRAFF.

There are many counts of this clonotype. This chain connects TRBV9 to TRBJ2-7, with 9 bases matching TRBD1. This CDR3 has 16 residues. Germline V gene lookup returns CDR1 SGDLS and CDR2 YYNGEE. J lost 1 base, V lost 0 bases, and 5 bases had no gene match. The CDR3 region is CASSVGGTGYSYEQYV. The CDR3, as DNA: TGTGCCAGCAGCGTAGGAGGGACAGGGTATTCCTACGAGCAGTACGTC.

The rearrangement uses TRBV7-2 and TRBJ1-2; a possible D gene is TRBD1 (5 bases). V lost 1 base and J 10 bases, leaving 10 bases between the germline ends. Germline CDR1 reads SGHTA; CDR2 reads FQGNSA. This CDR3 has 12 residues. This CDR3 is CASSLVPGPYTF. The CDR3 DNA sequence: TGTGCCAGCAGCTTAGTCCCAGGGCCCTACACCTTC.

The sample holds a few counts of this clonotype. This chain connects TRBV7-2 to TRBJ1-2; D remains ambiguous. The CDR3 is made up of 15 amino acids. V was shortened by 1 base and J by 4 bases, with 13 bases between the two germline ends. Germline-derived CDR1 and CDR2 are SGHTA and FQGNSA. The CDR3 nucleotides are TGTGCCAGCAGCTTAGGAAACGTCCGGGCCTATGGCTACACCTTC. It codes for CASSLGNVRAYGYTF.

This clonotype has ten or more counts. Written as DNA, the CDR3 is TGCGCCAGCAGCACTCAGACTAGCGGGGGGGATACGCAGTATTTT. This sequence encodes CASSTQTSGGDTQYF. The chain couples TRBV5-1 to TRBJ2-3, with 13 nucleotides matching TRBD2. The J segment lost 6 bases and the V segment lost 4 bases, leaving 5 bases of the junction unmatched. Germline CDR1 SGHRS, CDR2 YFSETQ. This CDR3 contains 15 residues.

This clonotype was recorded many times. The chain joins TRBV12-3 or TRBV12-4 to TRBJ2-5; D not resolved. The CDR3 runs to 14 residues. V gave up 4 bases and J gave up 0 bases, with 9 bases separating them. CDR3 residues: CASSYRQNQETQYF. CDR3 coding DNA: TGTGCCAGCAGTTACCGGCAGAACCAAGAGACCCAGTACTTC.

This clonotype has a count of ten or more. The rearrangement joins TRBV11-2 to TRBJ1-1; 8 bases fit TRBD1. The germline V gene encodes CDR1 SGHAT and CDR2 FQNNGV. This CDR3 contains 15 residues. The V gene end was trimmed by 3 bases and the J gene end by 7 bases; junction bases not matched to a gene: 10. The CDR3 is CASSFRWGQAYEAFF. The DNA of the CDR3 is TGTGCCAGCAGCTTTAGATGGGGACAGGCTTATGAAGCTTTCTTT.

This rearrangement joins TRBV19 to TRBJ2-1; D is possibly TRBD2 (6 bases). CDR1 is LNHDA and CDR2 is SQIVND in the germline V gene (reference sequence). Trimming shortened V by 7 bases and J by 4 bases, and 17 bases separated the two germline ends. The CDR3 loop spans 15 amino acids. The CDR3 region is CASNTGTATYNEQFF. The CDR3 nucleotides are TGTGCCAGTAACACCGGGACTGCAACTTACAATGAGCAGTTCTTC.

This clonotype was found many times. This chain connects TRBV7-2 to TRBJ2-5, with unresolved D. Germline loops: CDR1 SGHTA, CDR2 FQGNSA. The CDR3 sequence is 12 residues long. The V and J ends lost 6 bases and 4 bases respectively, with 9 bases between them. For the CDR3, the DNA is TGTGCCAGCAGAACGAGTGGAGAGACCCAGTACTTC. It yields the protein CASRTSGETQYF.

The chain carries TRBV7-2 and TRBJ2-7, with 7 nucleotides matching TRBD2. The length of the CDR3 is 15 residues. With V trimmed by 0 bases and J by 5 bases, 7 bases remained unmatched. CDR1 is SGHTA and CDR2 is FQGNSA in the germline V gene. CDR3 region: CASSLAGGTPHEQYF. In nucleotides, the CDR3 is TGTGCCAGCAGCTTAGCGGGGGGGACTCCCCACGAGCAGTACTTC.